The text below deals with one T cell receptor beta chain. This sample was included in a study of control samples from healthy donors and cancer patients. Generated by immunoSEQ multiplex PCR, the TCRdb table keeps only in-frame clones and is missing some. The sample yields approximately 170,000 clones, 90% to 95% seen once. Trimming stripped 6 bases from V and 4 bases from J, with 15 bases between. From germline, CDR1 is MNHEY and CDR2 SVGAGI. This CDR3 contains 14 residues. The chain is built from TRBV6-5 and TRBJ2-5; the D gene could be TRBD1 or TRBD2 (5 bases each). The sequencing input was blood. This clonotype was sampled from a young man in good health. CDR3 nucleotide sequence: TGTGCCAGCAGACCCGGGACGTCGATAGAGACCCAGTACTTC. This encodes CASRPGTSIETQYF.